The present entry profiles one T cell receptor beta chain with its context. The antigen is not known. Repertoires were generated with immunoSEQ multiplex PCR, while TCRdb's copy carries only in-frame clones and drops some. The data show some 120,000 clones, about 92% seen once. This sample was taken from a study of graft-versus-host responses after intestinal transplantation. The CDR3 runs to 14 residues. Germline V gene data show CDR1 as SGHVS and CDR2 as FQNEAQ. V lost 0 bases and J 5 bases, leaving 8 bases between the germline ends. The input for sequencing was unstimulated CD4+ T cells sorted from spleen or lymph node cells, taken before intestinal transplant. This sequence joins TRBV7-8 and TRBJ1-5; a possible D gene is TRBD1 (5 bases). This receptor was taken from a human donor who received an intestinal transplant. The CDR3 loop is CASSLARGDQPQHF. CDR3 sequence (DNA): TGTGCCAGCAGCTTAGCTAGGGGTGATCAGCCCCAGCATTTT.